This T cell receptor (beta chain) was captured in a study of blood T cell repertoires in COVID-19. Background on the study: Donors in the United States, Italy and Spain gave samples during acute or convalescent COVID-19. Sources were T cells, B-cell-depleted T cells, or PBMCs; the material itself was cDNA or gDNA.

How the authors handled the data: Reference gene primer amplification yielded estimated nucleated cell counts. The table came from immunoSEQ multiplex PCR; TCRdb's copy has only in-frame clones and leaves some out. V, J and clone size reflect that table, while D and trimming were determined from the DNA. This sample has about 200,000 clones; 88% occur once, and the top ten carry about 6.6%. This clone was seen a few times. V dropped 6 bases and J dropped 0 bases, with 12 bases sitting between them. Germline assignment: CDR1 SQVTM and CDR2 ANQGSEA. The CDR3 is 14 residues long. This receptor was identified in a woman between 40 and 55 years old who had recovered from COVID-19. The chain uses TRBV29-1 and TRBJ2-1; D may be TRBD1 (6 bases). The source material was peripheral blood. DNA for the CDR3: TGCAGCGTACCCAGGGGACCCTCCTACAATGAGCAGTTCTTC. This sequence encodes CSVPRGPSYNEQFF.